This note documents a single TCR beta chain sequence. Its antigen is undetermined. This entry belongs to a study of T cell repertoires in cytomegalovirus infection. Study at large: Carrying CMV and the relevant HLA type showed in public TCR beta signatures.

Losses at the gene ends were 7 bases for V and 1 base for J; bases not matched to a gene: 3. In germline, CDR1 is LGHNT, CDR2 FRNRAP. CDR3 size: 14 residues. MiXCR was run by TCRdb on the reads, yielding one entry per CDR3 protein. The sample consists of 300,000 or so distinct CDR3 sequences, roughly 25% of them appearing once. Study findings and constraints: The ex vivo response showed dominance by HLA-C-restricted CMV-specific TCR beta clonotypes. Based on cumulative public TCR beta family frequency, carriers of CMV plus the relevant HLA were identified.

Sequencing was performed on cultured PBMCs, taken from culture after CMV antigen stimulation. The clonotype comes from a human donor in good health (CMV status not recorded). Some clones in this sample may be carry-over from other donors' samples. The chain recombines TRBV12-5 with TRBJ2-1; 8 nucleotides align to TRBD2. Here the CDR3 reads CASEPSGSYNEQFF. In DNA, the CDR3 is TGTGCTAGTGAGCCTAGCGGGTCCTACAATGAGCAGTTCTTC.